These T cell receptor beta chains were read from a single sample in a study of beta chain features in type 1 diabetes. Sequencing used immunoSEQ multiplex PCR; TCRdb keeps in-frame clones, though not all of them. The sample lists 150,000 to 200,000 clones, more than 60% occurring once. Sequencing used naive CD4+ T cells from blood. All receptors come from a man aged 25-45 years with type 1 diabetes. CDR3s include the opening cysteine and the closing phenylalanine or tryptophan. The D gene is left open where the match is weak. Rows give clone size only sometimes, using once, few, many, or a class for an expanded clone.

V	length	size	D	J	CDR3	DNA
TRBV19	13	.	.	TRBJ2-1	CASSTLRYNEQFF	TGTGCCAGTAGTACCCTCAGGTACAATGAGCAGTTCTTC
TRBV7-9	12	few	.	TRBJ2-7	CASSLQGFEQYF	TGTGCCAGCAGCTTACAGGGCTTCGAGCAGTACTTC
TRBV7-8	14	.	TRBD2	TRBJ2-5	CASSNGLAAETQYF	TGTGCCAGCAGCAATGGACTAGCGGCAGAGACCCAGTACTTC
TRBV5-1	12	.	.	TRBJ2-5	CASSWSQETQYF	TGCGCCAGCAGCTGGTCTCAAGAGACCCAGTACTTC
TRBV5-1	15	.	.	TRBJ1-6	CASSLESSYNSPLHF	TGCGCCAGCAGCTTGGAGAGCTCCTATAATTCACCCCTCCACTTT
TRBV25-1	15	.	.	TRBJ2-1	CASSEHLTVYNEQFF	TGTGCCAGCAGTGAACACTTGACCGTGTACAATGAGCAGTTCTTC
TRBV30	13	.	.	TRBJ1-5	CAWSVTAGQPQHF	TGTGCCTGGAGTGTTACGGCGGGCCAGCCCCAGCATTTT
TRBV29-1	13	.	.	TRBJ2-1	CSVNVRWGNEQFF	TGCAGCGTCAACGTGCGGTGGGGAAATGAGCAGTTCTTC
TRBV28	13	few	.	TRBJ2-5	CASRPGGEETQYF	TGTGCCAGCAGGCCCGGAGGGGAAGAGACCCAGTACTTC
TRBV4-3	16	.	.	TRBJ1-4	CASSQGTAATNEKLFF	TGCGCCAGCAGCCAAGGGACAGCTGCAACTAATGAAAAACTGTTTTTT
TRBV29-1	15	.	.	TRBJ1-1	CSVDHAQSGNTEAFF	TGCAGCGTTGATCATGCCCAATCGGGGAACACTGAAGCTTTCTTT
TRBV29-1	14	.	.	TRBJ2-7	CSARRGTTSYEQYF	TGCAGCGCCCGGCGCGGGACAACCTCCTACGAGCAGTACTTC
TRBV28	13	few	TRBD1	TRBJ2-5	CASRETGQETQYF	TGTGCCAGCAGAGAGACAGGGCAAGAGACCCAGTACTTC
TRBV28	14	.	TRBD1	TRBJ2-5	CASRRGQGGETQYF	TGTGCCAGCAGAAGGGGACAGGGTGGAGAGACCCAGTACTTC
TRBV18	14	.	.	TRBJ2-6	CASSPGSGANVLTF	TGTGCCAGCTCACCGGGAAGTGGGGCCAACGTCCTGACTTTC